Detailed here is one T cell receptor (beta chain). The protocol was immunoSEQ multiplex PCR, while the TCRdb copy is restricted to in-frame clones and leaves out a portion. This table holds tens of thousands of clones, roughly 69% found once. These data come from a study of cytotoxic CD8 clonotypes in ibrutinib-treated CLL. Trimming at V came to 6 bases and at J to 7 bases, leaving 9 bases not matched to a gene. This CDR3 spans 15 amino acids. Per germline, CDR1 MDHEN and CDR2 SYDVKM. This sequence joins TRBV28 and TRBJ2-2, with 9 bases fitting TRBD1. The sequence came from a human donor with chronic lymphocytic leukemia. This specimen consisted of PBMCs, obtained after 12 months of ibrutinib treatment. CDR3 in amino acids: CASRPLGTGSGELFF. CDR3 DNA sequence: TGTGCCAGCAGACCACTAGGGACAGGGAGCGGGGAGCTGTTTTTT.